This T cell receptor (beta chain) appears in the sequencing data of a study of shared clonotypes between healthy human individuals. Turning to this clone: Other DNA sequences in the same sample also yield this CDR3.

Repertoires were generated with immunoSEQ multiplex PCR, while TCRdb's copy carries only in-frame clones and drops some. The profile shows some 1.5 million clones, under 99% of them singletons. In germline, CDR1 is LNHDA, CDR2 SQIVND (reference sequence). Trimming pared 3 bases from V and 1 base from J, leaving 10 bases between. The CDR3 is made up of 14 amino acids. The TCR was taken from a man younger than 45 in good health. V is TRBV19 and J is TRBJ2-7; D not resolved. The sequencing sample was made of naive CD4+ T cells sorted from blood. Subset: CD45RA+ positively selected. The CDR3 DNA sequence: TGTGCCAGTAGTATTACGGGCCAATCCTACGAGCAGTACTTC. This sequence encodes CASSITGQSYEQYF.